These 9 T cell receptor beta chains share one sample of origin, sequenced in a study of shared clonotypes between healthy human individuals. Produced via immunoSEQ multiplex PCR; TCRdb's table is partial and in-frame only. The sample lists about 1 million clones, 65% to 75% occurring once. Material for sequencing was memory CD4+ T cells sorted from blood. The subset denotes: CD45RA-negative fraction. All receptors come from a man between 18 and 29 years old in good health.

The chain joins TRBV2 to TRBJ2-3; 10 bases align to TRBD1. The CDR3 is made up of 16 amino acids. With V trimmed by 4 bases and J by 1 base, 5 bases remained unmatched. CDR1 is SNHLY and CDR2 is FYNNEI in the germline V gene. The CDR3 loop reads CASSGFGQGGTDTQYF. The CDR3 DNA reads TGTGCCAGCAGTGGCTTTGGACAGGGGGGCACAGATACGCAGTATTTT. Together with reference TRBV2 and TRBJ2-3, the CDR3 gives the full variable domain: EPEVTQTPSHQVTQMGQEVILRCVPISNHLYFYWYRQILGQKVEFLVSFYNNEISEKSEIFDDQFSVERPDGSNFTLKIRSTKLEDSAMYFCASSGFGQGGTDTQYFGPGTRLTVL.

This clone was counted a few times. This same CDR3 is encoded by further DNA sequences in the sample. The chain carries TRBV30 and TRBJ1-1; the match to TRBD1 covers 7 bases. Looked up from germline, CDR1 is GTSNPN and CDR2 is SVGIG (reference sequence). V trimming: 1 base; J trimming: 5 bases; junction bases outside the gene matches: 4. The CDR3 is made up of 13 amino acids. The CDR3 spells CAWSGQGGTEAFF. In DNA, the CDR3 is TGTGCCTGGAGTGGGCAGGGGGGAACTGAAGCTTTCTTT. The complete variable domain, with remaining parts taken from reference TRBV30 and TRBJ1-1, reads SQTIHQWPATLVQPVGSPLSLECTVEGTSNPNLYWYRQAAGRGLQLLFYSVGIGQISSEVPQNLSASRPQDRQFILSSKKLLLSDSGFYLCAWSGQGGTEAFFGQGTRLTVV.

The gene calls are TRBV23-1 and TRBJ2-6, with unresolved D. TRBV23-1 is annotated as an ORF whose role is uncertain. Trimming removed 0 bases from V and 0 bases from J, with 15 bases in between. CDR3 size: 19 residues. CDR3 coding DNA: TGCGCCAGCAGTCAATCTATTTCAGGCGGCCACTCTGGGGCCAACGTCCTGACTTTC. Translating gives CASSQSISGGHSGANVLTF.

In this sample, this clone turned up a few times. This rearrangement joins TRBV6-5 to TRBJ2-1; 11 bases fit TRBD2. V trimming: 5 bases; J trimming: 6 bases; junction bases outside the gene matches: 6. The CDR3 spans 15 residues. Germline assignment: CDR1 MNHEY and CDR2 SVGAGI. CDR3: CASSRSSGRANEQFF. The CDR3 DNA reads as TGTGCCAGCAGTCGTAGTAGCGGGAGGGCCAATGAGCAGTTCTTC.

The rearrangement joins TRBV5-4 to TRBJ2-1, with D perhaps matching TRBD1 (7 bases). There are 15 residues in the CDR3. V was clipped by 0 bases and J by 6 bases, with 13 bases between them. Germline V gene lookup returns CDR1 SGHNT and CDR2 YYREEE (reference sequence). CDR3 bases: TGTGCCAGCAGCTTGGGGCAGGGGGGAATCAATGAGCAGTTCTTC. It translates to CASSLGQGGINEQFF.

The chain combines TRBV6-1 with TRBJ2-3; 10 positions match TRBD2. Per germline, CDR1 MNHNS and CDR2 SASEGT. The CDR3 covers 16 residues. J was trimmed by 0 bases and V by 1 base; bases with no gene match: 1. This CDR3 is CASSEVAGGSTDTQYF. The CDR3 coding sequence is TGTGCCAGCAGTGAAGTAGCGGGAGGTAGCACAGATACGCAGTATTTT.

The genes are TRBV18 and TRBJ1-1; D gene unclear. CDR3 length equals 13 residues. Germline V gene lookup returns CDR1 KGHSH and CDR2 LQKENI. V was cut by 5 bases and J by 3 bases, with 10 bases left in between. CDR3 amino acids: CASSSTLYTEAFF. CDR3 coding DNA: TGTGCCAGCTCATCAACACTTTACACTGAAGCTTTCTTT.

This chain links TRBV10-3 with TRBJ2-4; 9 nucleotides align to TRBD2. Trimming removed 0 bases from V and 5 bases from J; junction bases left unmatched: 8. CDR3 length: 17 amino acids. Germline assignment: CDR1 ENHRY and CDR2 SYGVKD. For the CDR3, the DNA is TGTGCCATCAGTGAGTCGACAAGTGGCGGGGGGGAAAACATTCAGTACTTC. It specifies CAISESTSGGGENIQYF.

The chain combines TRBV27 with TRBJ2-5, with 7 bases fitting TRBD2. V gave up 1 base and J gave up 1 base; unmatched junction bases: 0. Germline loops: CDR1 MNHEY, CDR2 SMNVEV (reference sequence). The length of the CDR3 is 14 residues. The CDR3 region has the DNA TGTGCCAGCAGTTTATGGGGGGGCCAAGAGACCCAGTACTTC. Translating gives CASSLWGGQETQYF.